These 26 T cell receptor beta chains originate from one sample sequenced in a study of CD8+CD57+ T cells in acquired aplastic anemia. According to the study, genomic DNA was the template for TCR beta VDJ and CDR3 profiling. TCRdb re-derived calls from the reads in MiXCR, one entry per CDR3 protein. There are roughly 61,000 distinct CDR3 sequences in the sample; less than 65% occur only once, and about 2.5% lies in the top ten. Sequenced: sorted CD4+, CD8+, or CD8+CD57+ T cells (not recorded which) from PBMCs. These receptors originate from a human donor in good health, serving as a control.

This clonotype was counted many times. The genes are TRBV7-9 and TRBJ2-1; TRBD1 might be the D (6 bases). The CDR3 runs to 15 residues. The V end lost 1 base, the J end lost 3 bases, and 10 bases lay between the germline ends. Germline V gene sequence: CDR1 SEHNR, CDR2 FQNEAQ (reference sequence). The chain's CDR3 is CASSLDYRVYNEQFF. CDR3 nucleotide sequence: TGTGCCAGCAGCTTAGATTACAGGGTCTACAATGAGCAGTTCTTC. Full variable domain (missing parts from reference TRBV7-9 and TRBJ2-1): DTGVSQNPRHKITKRGQNVTFRCDPISEHNRLYWYRQTLGQGPEFLTYFQNEAQLEKSRLLSDRFSAERPKGSFSTLEIQRTEQGDSAMYLCASSLDYRVYNEQFFGPGTRLTVL.

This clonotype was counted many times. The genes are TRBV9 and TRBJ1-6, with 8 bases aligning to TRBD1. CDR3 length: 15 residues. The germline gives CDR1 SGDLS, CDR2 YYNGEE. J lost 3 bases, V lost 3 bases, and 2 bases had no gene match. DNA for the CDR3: TGTGCCAGCAGCGCAACAGGGGGCTATAATTCACCCCTCCACTTT. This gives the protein CASSATGGYNSPLHF.

The CDR3 DNA reads TGTGCCATCAGGGCGGGCGGGGATGAGCAGTTCTTC. This encodes CAIRAGGDEQFF. The rearrangement joins TRBV10-3 to TRBJ2-1; the D gene is possibly TRBD2 (6 bases). The germline V gene has CDR1 ENHRY and CDR2 SYGVKD. Trimming took 6 bases from V and 8 from J, leaving 11 bases between them. The CDR3 loop spans 12 amino acids.

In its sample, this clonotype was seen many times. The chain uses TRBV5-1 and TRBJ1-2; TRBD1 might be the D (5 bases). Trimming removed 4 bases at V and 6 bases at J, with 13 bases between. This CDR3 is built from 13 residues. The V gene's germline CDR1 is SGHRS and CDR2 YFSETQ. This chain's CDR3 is CASSRGDLHGYTF. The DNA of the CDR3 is TGCGCCAGCAGCCGGGGGGACCTCCATGGCTACACCTTC.

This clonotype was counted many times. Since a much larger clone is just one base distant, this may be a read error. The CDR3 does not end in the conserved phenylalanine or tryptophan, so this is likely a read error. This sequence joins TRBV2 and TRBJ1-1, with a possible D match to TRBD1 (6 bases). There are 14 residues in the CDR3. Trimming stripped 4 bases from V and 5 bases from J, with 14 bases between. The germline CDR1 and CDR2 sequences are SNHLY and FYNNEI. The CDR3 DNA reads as TGTGCCAGCAGTGTGGCCAGGGGTAGTACTGAAGCTTTCTCT. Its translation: CASSVARGSTEAFS.

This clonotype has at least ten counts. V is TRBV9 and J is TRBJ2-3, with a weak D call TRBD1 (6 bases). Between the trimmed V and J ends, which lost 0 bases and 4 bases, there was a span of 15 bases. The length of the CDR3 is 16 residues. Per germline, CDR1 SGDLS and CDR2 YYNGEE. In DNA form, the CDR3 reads TGTGCCAGCAGCGTAGATGAGGGGGTGAAGGCAGATACGCAGTATTTT. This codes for CASSVDEGVKADTQYF.

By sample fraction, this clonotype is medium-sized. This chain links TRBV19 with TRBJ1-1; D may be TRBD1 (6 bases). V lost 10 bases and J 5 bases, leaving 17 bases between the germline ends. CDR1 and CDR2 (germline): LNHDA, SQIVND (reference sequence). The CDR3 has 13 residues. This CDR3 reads CAKESGTPTEAFF. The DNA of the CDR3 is TGTGCCAAAGAATCCGGGACACCGACTGAAGCTTTCTTT.

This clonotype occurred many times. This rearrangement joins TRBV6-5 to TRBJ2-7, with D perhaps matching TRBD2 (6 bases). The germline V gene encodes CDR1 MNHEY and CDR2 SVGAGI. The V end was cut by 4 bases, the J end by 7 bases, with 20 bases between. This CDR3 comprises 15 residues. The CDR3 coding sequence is TGTGCCAGCAGTTCCCCGGGTAGCGGCCTGTTGGAGCAGTACTTC. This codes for CASSSPGSGLLEQYF.

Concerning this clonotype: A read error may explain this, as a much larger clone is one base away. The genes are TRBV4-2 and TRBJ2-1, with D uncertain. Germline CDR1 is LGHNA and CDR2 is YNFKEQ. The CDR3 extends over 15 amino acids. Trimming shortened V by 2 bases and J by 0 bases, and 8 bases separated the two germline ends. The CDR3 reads CASSQTGPSYNEQFF. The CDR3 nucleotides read TGTGCCAGCAGCCAAACGGGTCCCTCCTACAATGAGCAGTTCTTC.

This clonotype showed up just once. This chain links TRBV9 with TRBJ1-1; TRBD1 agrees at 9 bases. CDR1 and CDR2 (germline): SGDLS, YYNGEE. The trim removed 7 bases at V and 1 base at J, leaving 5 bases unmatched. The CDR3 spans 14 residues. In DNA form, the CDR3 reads TGTGCCAGCGGAGGACAGGGGACGAACACTGAAGCTTTCTTT. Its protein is CASGGQGTNTEAFF.

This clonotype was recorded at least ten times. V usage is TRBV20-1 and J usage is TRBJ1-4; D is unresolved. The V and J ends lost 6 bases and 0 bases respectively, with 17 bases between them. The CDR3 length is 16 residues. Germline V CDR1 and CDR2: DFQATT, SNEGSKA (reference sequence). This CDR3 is CSAPNLGGPTNEKLFF. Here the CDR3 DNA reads TGCAGTGCACCGAATTTGGGCGGTCCAACTAATGAAAAACTGTTTTTT.

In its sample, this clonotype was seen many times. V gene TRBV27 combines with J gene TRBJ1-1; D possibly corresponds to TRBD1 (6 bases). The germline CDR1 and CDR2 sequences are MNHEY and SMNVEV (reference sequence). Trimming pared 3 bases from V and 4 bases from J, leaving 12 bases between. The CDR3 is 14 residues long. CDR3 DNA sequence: TGTGCCAGCAGTTTGGGGACCAGGGGCACTGAAGCTTTCTTT. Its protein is CASSLGTRGTEAFF.

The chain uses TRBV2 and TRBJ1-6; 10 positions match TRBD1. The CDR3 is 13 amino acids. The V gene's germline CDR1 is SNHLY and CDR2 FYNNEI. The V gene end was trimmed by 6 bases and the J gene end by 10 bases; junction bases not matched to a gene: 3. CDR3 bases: TGTGCCAGCAGACGGGGACAGGGGTCACCCCTCCACTTT. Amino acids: CASRRGQGSPLHF.

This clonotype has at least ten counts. As DNA, the CDR3 is TGTGCCAGCAGCGTATCAGGGATCCCCTACAATGAGCAGTTCTTC. Translation gives CASSVSGIPYNEQFF. The chain employs TRBV11-2 and TRBJ2-1; D perhaps matches TRBD1 (5 bases). The CDR3 is 15 residues long. V lost 5 bases and J 2 bases, leaving 13 bases between the germline ends. The germline gives CDR1 SGHAT, CDR2 FQNNGV.

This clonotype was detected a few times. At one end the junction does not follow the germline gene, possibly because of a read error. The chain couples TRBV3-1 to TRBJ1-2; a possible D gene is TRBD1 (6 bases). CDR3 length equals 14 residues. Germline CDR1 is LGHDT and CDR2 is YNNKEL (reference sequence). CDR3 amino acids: CASNQVGGHHGYTF. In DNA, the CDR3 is TGTGCCAGCAACCAAGTGGGGGGGCACCATGGCTACACCTTC. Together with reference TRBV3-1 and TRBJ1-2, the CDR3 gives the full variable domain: DTAVSQTPKYLVTQMGNDKSIKCEQNLGHDTMYWYKQDSKKFLKIMFSYNNKELIINETVPNRFSPKSPDKAHLNLHINSLELGDSAVYFCASNQVGGHHGYTFGSGTRLTVV.

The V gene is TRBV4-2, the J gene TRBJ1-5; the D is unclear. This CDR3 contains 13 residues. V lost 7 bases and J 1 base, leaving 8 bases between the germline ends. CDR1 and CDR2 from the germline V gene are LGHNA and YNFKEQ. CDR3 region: CASNLGSNQPQHF. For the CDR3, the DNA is TGTGCCAGCAATCTTGGGAGCAATCAGCCCCAGCATTTT.

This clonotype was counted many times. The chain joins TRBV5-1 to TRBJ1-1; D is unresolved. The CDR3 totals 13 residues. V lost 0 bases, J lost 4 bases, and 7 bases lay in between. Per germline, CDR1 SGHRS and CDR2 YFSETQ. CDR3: CASSLVGSTEAFF. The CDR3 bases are TGCGCCAGCAGCTTGGTGGGCAGCACTGAAGCTTTCTTT.

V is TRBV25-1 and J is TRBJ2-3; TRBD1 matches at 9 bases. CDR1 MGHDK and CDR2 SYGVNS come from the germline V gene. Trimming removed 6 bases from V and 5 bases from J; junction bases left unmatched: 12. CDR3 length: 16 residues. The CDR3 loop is CASSPRGDRVIDTQYF. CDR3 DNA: TGTGCCAGCAGCCCCCGAGGGGACAGGGTTATAGATACGCAGTATTTT.

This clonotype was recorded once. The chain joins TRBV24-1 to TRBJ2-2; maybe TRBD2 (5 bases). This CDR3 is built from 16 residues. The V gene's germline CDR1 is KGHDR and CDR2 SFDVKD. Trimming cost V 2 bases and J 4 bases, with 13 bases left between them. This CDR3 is CATSDSTTGGTGELFF. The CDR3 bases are TGTGCCACCAGTGATTCCACGACTGGAGGCACCGGGGAGCTGTTTTTT.

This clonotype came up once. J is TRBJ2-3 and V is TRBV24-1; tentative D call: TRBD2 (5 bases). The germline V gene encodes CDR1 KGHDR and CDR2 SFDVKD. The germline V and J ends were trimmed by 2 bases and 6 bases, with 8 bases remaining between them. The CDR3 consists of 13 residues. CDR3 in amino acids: CATSDSGIDTQYF. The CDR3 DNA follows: TGTGCCACCAGTGATTCGGGGATTGATACGCAGTATTTT.

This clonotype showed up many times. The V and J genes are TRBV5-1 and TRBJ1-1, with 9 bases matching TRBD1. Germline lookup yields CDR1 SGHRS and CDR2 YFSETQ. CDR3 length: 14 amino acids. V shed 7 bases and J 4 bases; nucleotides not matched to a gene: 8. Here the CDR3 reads CASATGGQSTEAFF. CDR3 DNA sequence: TGCGCCAGCGCGACAGGGGGGCAGTCCACTGAAGCTTTCTTT.

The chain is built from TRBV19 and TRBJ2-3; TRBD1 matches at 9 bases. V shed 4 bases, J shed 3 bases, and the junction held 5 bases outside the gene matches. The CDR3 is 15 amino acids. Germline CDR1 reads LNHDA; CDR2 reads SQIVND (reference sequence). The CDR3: CASSRDREVTDTQYF. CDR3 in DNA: TGTGCCAGTAGTAGGGACAGGGAGGTTACAGATACGCAGTATTTT. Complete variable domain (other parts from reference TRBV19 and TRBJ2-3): DGGITQSPKYLFRKEGQNVTLSCEQNLNHDAMYWYRQDPGQGLRLIYYSQIVNDFQKGDIAEGYSVSREKKESFPLTVTSAQKNPTAFYLCASSRDREVTDTQYFGPGTRLTVL.

CDR3: CASSEYLVDTQYF. The DNA for the CDR3 is TGTGCCAGCAGCGAATACCTAGTCGATACGCAGTATTTT. The chain recombines TRBV2 with TRBJ2-3; D is unresolved. V was shortened by 6 bases and J by 6 bases, with 13 bases between the two germline ends. The CDR3 is 13 residues long. Germline CDR1 is SNHLY and CDR2 is FYNNEI.

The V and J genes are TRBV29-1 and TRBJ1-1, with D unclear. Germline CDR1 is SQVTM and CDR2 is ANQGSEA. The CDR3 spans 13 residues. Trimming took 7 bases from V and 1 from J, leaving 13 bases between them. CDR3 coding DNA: TGCAGCGCCGAAACAGCTAAGAACACTGAAGCTTTCTTT. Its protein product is CSAETAKNTEAFF. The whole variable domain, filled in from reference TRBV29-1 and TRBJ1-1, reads SAVISQKPSRDICQRGTSLTIQCQVDSQVTMMFWYRQQPGQSLTLIATANQGSEATYESGFVIDKFPISRPNLTFSTLTVSNMSPEDSSIYLCSAETAKNTEAFFGQGTRLTVV.

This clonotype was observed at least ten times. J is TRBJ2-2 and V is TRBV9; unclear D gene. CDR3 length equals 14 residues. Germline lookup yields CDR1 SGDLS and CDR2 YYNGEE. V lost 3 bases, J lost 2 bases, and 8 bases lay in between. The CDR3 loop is CASSETFNTGELFF. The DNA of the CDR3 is TGTGCCAGCAGCGAAACCTTTAACACCGGGGAGCTGTTTTTT.

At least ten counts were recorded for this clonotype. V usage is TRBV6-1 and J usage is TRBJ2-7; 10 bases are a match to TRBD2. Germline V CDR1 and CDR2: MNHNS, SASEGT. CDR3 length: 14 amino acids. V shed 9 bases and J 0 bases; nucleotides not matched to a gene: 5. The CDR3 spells CASRLAGSSYEQYF. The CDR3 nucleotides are TGTGCCAGTAGACTAGCGGGTAGCTCCTACGAGCAGTACTTC.